Listed here are 32 T cell receptor beta chains from one sample, sequenced in a study of spatial heterogeneity in lung cancer. TCRdb reanalysed the 5' RACE reads using MiXCR and keeps one entry per CDR3 protein. The table records about 60,000 distinct CDR3 sequences, roughly 8% of them present only once. The time point was: sample taken at primary tumor resection. Material for sequencing was whole RNA from tumor, nontumor lung or frozen PBMC, left unsorted. The material was PBMCs, obtained at surgery. The receptors come from a female donor with early-stage non-small cell lung cancer.

This clonotype has ten or more counts. The CDR3 coding sequence is TGCAGTGCTAGGGGGACGGCAACGGCACCGCCCCAGCATTTT. It specifies CSARGTATAPPQHF. The chain links TRBV20-1 to TRBJ1-5; D is perhaps TRBD1 (5 bases). The length of the CDR3 is 14 residues. The germline gives CDR1 DFQATT, CDR2 SNEGSKA (reference sequence). V lost 3 bases, J lost 9 bases, and 18 bases lay in between.

This clonotype was counted many times. V and J are TRBV7-3 and TRBJ1-4, with 8 positions matching TRBD1. Germline CDR1 and CDR2: SGHTA and FQGTGA. V dropped 3 bases and J dropped 3; count of bases not matched to a gene: 3. The CDR3 sequence is 15 residues long. DNA of the CDR3: TGTGCCAGCAGCTTGCAGGGGGCTGCTAATGAAAAACTGTTTTTT. It specifies CASSLQGAANEKLFF.

This clonotype has more than one count but fewer than ten. This chain joins TRBV24-1 and TRBJ1-5; D is undetermined. Trimming shortened V by 5 bases and J by 0 bases, and 10 bases separated the two germline ends. CDR1 and CDR2 (germline): KGHDR, SFDVKD. This CDR3 contains 15 residues. The CDR3 is CATSGQANSNQPQHF. In DNA form, the CDR3 reads TGTGCCACCAGTGGGCAGGCCAATAGCAATCAGCCCCAGCATTTT.

CDR3 bases: TGCGCCAGCAGCACCATACCGGGACAACGGGTAGAGACCCAGTACTTC. Translation: CASSTIPGQRVETQYF. V usage is TRBV5-1 and J usage is TRBJ2-5; TRBD1 might be the D (6 bases). The V end was cut by 4 bases, the J end by 4 bases, with 20 bases between. Germline V gene sequence: CDR1 SGHRS, CDR2 YFSETQ. The CDR3 covers 16 residues.

This clonotype was picked up many times. The chain recombines TRBV28 with TRBJ2-3, with 16 bases aligning to TRBD2. The CDR3 is 19 amino acids. The ends lost 2 bases at V and 1 base at J; junction bases unmatched: 6. Germline V gives CDR1 MDHEN, CDR2 SYDVKM. The CDR3 DNA reads TGTGCCAGCAGTTTACCGGGGACTAGCGGGAGGGCCGGCACAGATACGCAGTATTTT. This sequence encodes CASSLPGTSGRAGTDTQYF.

This clonotype was picked up a small number of times. The CDR3 nucleotides are TGTGCCAGCAGTTACTCCCCGAGTTCCAATGAGCAGTTCTTC. It encodes CASSYSPSSNEQFF. The V gene is TRBV6-2 or TRBV6-3, the J gene TRBJ2-1; no definite D call. V gave up 0 bases and J gave up 6 bases, with 9 bases separating them. The CDR3 is made up of 14 amino acids. Looked up from germline, CDR1 is MNHEY and CDR2 is SVGEGT.

Notes on this clonotype: The DNA is omitted, as the CDR3 cannot be located on it reliably, and the CDR3 follows TCRdb's listing. The V gene is TRBV5-1, the J gene TRBJ2-2. CDR1 SGHRS and CDR2 YFSETQ come from the germline V gene. The CDR3 totals 15 residues, both ends included. CDR3 residues: CAAALGGRTPGSCFF.

This clonotype was detected only a few times. The chain employs TRBV20-1 and TRBJ1-6; D gene ambiguous. V was clipped by 0 bases and J by 6 bases, with 15 bases between them. This CDR3 has 16 amino acids. Germline CDR1 is DFQATT and CDR2 is SNEGSKA (reference sequence). CDR3 DNA sequence: TGCAGTGCTAGAGAGGGCAGCCTGACGGGTAATTCACCCCTCCACTTT. Its translation is CSAREGSLTGNSPLHF.

V is TRBV19 and J is TRBJ1-2; D unclear. The CDR3 spans 13 residues. Trimming removed 4 bases from V and 5 bases from J, with 11 bases in between. The germline V gene encodes CDR1 LNHDA and CDR2 SQIVND (reference sequence). The CDR3 loop is CASSTTARYGYTF. In nucleotides, the CDR3 is TGTGCCAGTAGTACCACAGCGAGATATGGCTACACCTTC.

This clonotype was seen at least ten times. The rearrangement uses TRBV5-1 and TRBJ1-2; 7 bases align to TRBD1. With V trimmed by 3 bases and J by 4 bases, 3 bases remained unmatched. Germline lookup yields CDR1 SGHRS and CDR2 YFSETQ. This CDR3 spans 13 amino acids. CDR3 region: CASSSGQLYGYTF. The CDR3 DNA sequence: TGCGCCAGCAGCTCGGGACAGCTCTATGGCTACACCTTC.

This chain joins TRBV5-1 and TRBJ2-3, with D hard to call. The V gene's germline CDR1 is SGHRS and CDR2 YFSETQ. The CDR3 totals 15 residues. V was clipped by 4 bases and J by 0 bases, with 12 bases between them. The CDR3 is CASSTQTPSTDTQYF. CDR3 DNA: TGCGCCAGCAGCACGCAGACTCCGAGCACAGATACGCAGTATTTT.

The gene calls are TRBV7-2 and TRBJ1-5; D not resolved. In germline, CDR1 is SGHTA, CDR2 FQGNSA. V lost 2 bases and J lost 4, with 12 bases in between. CDR3 size: 15 residues. The CDR3 nucleotides read TGTGCCAGCAGCTTAAACCCCACGGGAAATCAGCCCCAGCATTTT. Its protein is CASSLNPTGNQPQHF.

This clonotype was detected only a few times. The chain joins TRBV6-5 to TRBJ2-2; D ambiguous. Trimming left V 6 bases short and J 3 bases short, with 8 bases between. Germline assignment: CDR1 MNHEY and CDR2 SVGAGI. This CDR3 contains 13 residues. CDR3: CASSYTDTGELFF. The DNA for the CDR3 is TGTGCCAGCAGCTATACAGACACCGGGGAGCTGTTTTTT.

The chain carries TRBV4-1 and TRBJ2-3; D is ambiguous. This CDR3 has 15 amino acids. V lost 5 bases and J 3 bases, leaving 15 bases between the germline ends. Germline assignment: CDR1 MGHRA and CDR2 YSYEKL. This CDR3 is CASSGYPVKTDTQYF. The CDR3 DNA reads TGCGCCAGCAGCGGCTACCCCGTCAAGACAGATACGCAGTATTTT.

This clonotype was seen only a few times. The gene calls are TRBV20-1 and TRBJ2-4; TRBD2 is a possible D gene (6 bases). Trimming took off 6 bases at V and 2 bases at J, with 8 bases between the two ends. CDR1 DFQATT and CDR2 SNEGSKA come from the germline V gene (reference sequence). This CDR3 has 12 residues. In nucleotides, the CDR3 is TGCAGTGCGCGGGGCCCCAAAAACATTCAGTACTTC. It encodes CSARGPKNIQYF.

This clonotype occurred a few times. The chain links TRBV20-1 to TRBJ2-3, with D possibly TRBD2 on 7 matching bases. Germline-derived CDR1 and CDR2 are DFQATT and SNEGSKA (reference sequence). The CDR3 runs to 14 residues. V lost 6 bases, J lost 4 bases, and 17 bases lay in between. The CDR3 loop is CSARRRGASDTQYF. The CDR3 DNA sequence: TGCAGTGCACGGAGACGGGGGGCATCAGATACGCAGTATTTT.

This clonotype came up many times. The V gene is TRBV25-1, the J gene TRBJ2-7; D may be TRBD1 or TRBD2 (5 bases each). Deletions cut 5 bases from V and 0 bases from J, with 8 bases between. The germline gives CDR1 MGHDK, CDR2 SYGVNS. The CDR3 loop spans 13 amino acids. The CDR3: CASSPGASYEQYV. CDR3 nucleotide sequence: TGTGCCAGCAGTCCCGGGGCCTCCTACGAGCAGTACGTC.

This clonotype came up a few times. V usage is TRBV12-3 or TRBV12-4 and J usage is TRBJ1-2; 7 bases line up with TRBD1. V lost 6 bases and J lost 3; bases outside the gene matches: 7. The CDR3 runs to 14 residues. The CDR3 reads CASRSGGGDYGYTF. The CDR3 region has the DNA TGTGCCAGCAGATCAGGGGGGGGCGACTATGGCTACACCTTC.

This clonotype has a handful of counts. V gene TRBV5-1 combines with J gene TRBJ1-5; TRBD1 matches at 10 bases. The CDR3 extends over 14 amino acids. Trimming removed 4 bases from V and 4 bases from J; junction bases left unmatched: 2. Germline-derived CDR1 and CDR2 are SGHRS and YFSETQ. CDR3 nucleotide sequence: TGCGCCAGCAGCGGGGGACAGGGGAATCAGCCCCAGCATTTT. Translation gives CASSGGQGNQPQHF.

This clonotype was detected a few times. The chain is built from TRBV5-1 and TRBJ1-4; D is possibly TRBD1 (6 bases). Germline loops: CDR1 SGHRS, CDR2 YFSETQ. V was cut by 3 bases and J by 7 bases, with 13 bases left in between. The CDR3 consists of 14 residues. CDR3 in amino acids: CASSWDGTSEKLFF. In DNA, the CDR3 is TGCGCCAGCAGCTGGGATGGGACATCTGAAAAACTGTTTTTT.

This clonotype is medium-sized. This chain connects TRBV20-1 to TRBJ2-4, with D uncertain. The germline V gene encodes CDR1 DFQATT and CDR2 SNEGSKA (reference sequence). The CDR3 sequence is 13 residues long. Trimming removed 1 base at V and 1 base at J, with 5 bases between. The CDR3 nucleotides read TGCAGTGCTAGAGGGATGGCCAAAAACATTCAGTACTTC. Protein: CSARGMAKNIQYF.

This clonotype has only a few counts. V usage is TRBV5-1 and J usage is TRBJ1-1; D is possibly TRBD1 (6 bases). Trimming shortened V by 4 bases and J by 4 bases, and 17 bases separated the two germline ends. The length of the CDR3 is 15 residues. Looked up from germline, CDR1 is SGHRS and CDR2 is YFSETQ. CDR3 bases: TGCGCCAGCAGCCCCCTATGGGGGGGCGGCACTGAAGCTTTCTTT. Its protein product is CASSPLWGGGTEAFF.

The chain uses TRBV6-5 and TRBJ2-5; D ambiguous. V gave up 6 bases and J gave up 2 bases, with 16 bases separating them. The CDR3 has 15 amino acids. From germline, CDR1 is MNHEY and CDR2 SVGAGI. CDR3 coding DNA: TGTGCCAGCAGAACGTCGGGCCCTGGACAAGAGACCCAGTACTTC. Translated, it gives CASRTSGPGQETQYF.

The V call is TRBV7-9, the J call TRBJ2-1; 9 nucleotides agree with TRBD2. The J segment lost 2 bases and the V segment lost 6 bases, leaving 8 bases of the junction unmatched. Germline lookup yields CDR1 SEHNR and CDR2 FQNEAQ (reference sequence). The CDR3 length is 16 residues. In DNA form, the CDR3 reads TGTGCCAGCAGGGCGGCTAGCGGGAATACCTACAATGAGCAGTTCTTC. Its translation: CASRAASGNTYNEQFF.

In this sample, this clonotype turned up a few times. The chain combines TRBV5-4 with TRBJ1-6; TRBD1 agrees at 9 bases. The ends lost 0 bases at V and 7 bases at J; junction bases unmatched: 2. Germline V gives CDR1 SGHNT, CDR2 YYREEE (reference sequence). CDR3 length: 15 amino acids. CDR3 loop: CASSLVGTGNSPLHF. CDR3 in DNA: TGTGCCAGCAGCTTGGTCGGGACAGGGAATTCACCCCTCCACTTT.

V usage is TRBV7-9 and J usage is TRBJ1-3; D possibly corresponds to TRBD1 (6 bases). Germline CDR1 reads SEHNR; CDR2 reads FQNEAQ (reference sequence). The CDR3 spans 13 residues. V shed 6 bases and J shed 4 bases, with 10 bases lying between them. CDR3 loop: CASRSGQGNTIYF. DNA for the CDR3: TGTGCCAGCAGATCCGGACAGGGAAACACCATATATTTT. The complete variable domain, with remaining parts taken from reference TRBV7-9 and TRBJ1-3, reads DTGVSQNPRHKITKRGQNVTFRCDPISEHNRLYWYRQTLGQGPEFLTYFQNEAQLEKSRLLSDRFSAERPKGSFSTLEIQRTEQGDSAMYLCASRSGQGNTIYFGEGSWLTVV.

This clonotype was detected ten times or more. This chain connects TRBV4-2 to TRBJ1-3; TRBD1 aligns across 9 bases. After removal of 7 bases from V and 0 bases from J, the junction contained 10 bases not matched to a gene. The CDR3 length is 17 residues. In germline, CDR1 is LGHNA, CDR2 YNFKEQ. The CDR3 loop is CASTPRQGGLSGNTIYF. Here the CDR3 DNA reads TGTGCCAGCACGCCACGACAGGGGGGCCTCTCTGGAAACACCATATATTTT.

On this clonotype itself: A clone one base away is much larger, so this may be a read error. The chain links TRBV28 to TRBJ1-1; D is perhaps TRBD1 (5 bases). Trimming took off 8 bases at V and 1 base at J, with 8 bases between the two ends. Per the germline V gene, CDR1 is MDHEN and CDR2 is SYDVKM. The CDR3 spans 12 residues. CDR3 sequence reads: CASLQGNTEAFF. Here the CDR3 DNA reads TGTGCCAGCCTGCAGGGGAACACTGAAGCTTTCTTT.

There are a few counts of this clonotype. V usage is TRBV28 and J usage is TRBJ1-6; D uncertain. The CDR3 is 12 amino acids. CDR1 and CDR2 (germline): MDHEN, SYDVKM. The ends were cut back, 5 bases at V and 9 bases at J, with 8 bases in the middle. Here the CDR3 reads CASSPRSSPLHF. The CDR3 coding sequence is TGTGCCAGCAGTCCCCGGTCTTCACCCCTCCACTTT.

The rearrangement uses TRBV10-3 and TRBJ2-1, with TRBD2 matching over 9 bases. Germline V lookup: CDR1 ENHRY, CDR2 SYGVKD. V shed 0 bases, J shed 7 bases, and the junction held 7 bases outside the gene matches. This CDR3 is built from 16 residues. The CDR3 nucleotides are TGTGCCATCAGTGAGTCGATTAGCGGGAGATTAAATGAGCAGTTCTTC. Its translation is CAISESISGRLNEQFF.

This clonotype was found many times. This chain links TRBV15 with TRBJ1-4, with D unresolved. The CDR3 length is 15 residues. The V end was cut by 0 bases, the J end by 8 bases, with 13 bases between. CDR1 LNHNV and CDR2 YYDKDF come from the germline V gene (reference sequence). CDR3: CATSRDGPRGEKLFF. CDR3 sequence (DNA): TGTGCCACCAGCAGAGATGGGCCGAGAGGGGAAAAACTGTTTTTT.

This clonotype was observed many times. V and J are TRBV15 and TRBJ1-4; 9 bases agree with TRBD1. The germline gives CDR1 LNHNV, CDR2 YYDKDF (reference sequence). There are 16 residues in the CDR3. V dropped 2 bases and J dropped 7; count of bases not matched to a gene: 8. CDR3 loop: CATSRLSQGASEKLFF. CDR3 sequence (DNA): TGTGCCACCAGCAGACTTTCACAGGGGGCGAGTGAAAAACTGTTTTTT.